The 26 T cell receptor beta chains presented below share a single source sample, sequenced in a study of beta chain features in type 1 diabetes. Regarding the study as a whole: All four CD4+ subsets from Type 1 diabetes patients carried moderately but significantly shorter TCRB CDR3s.

The entirety of the isolated RNA underwent reverse transcription, so expressed TCRB transcripts were sequenced. The protocol was immunoSEQ multiplex PCR, while the TCRdb copy is restricted to in-frame clones and leaves out a portion. The table includes 17,000 or so clones, roughly three quarters detected once. No cognate antigen is known for these TCRs. The specimen sequenced was stem cell memory CD4+ T cells from blood. The receptors derive from a man between 25 and 39 years old with type 1 diabetes.

The V and J genes are TRBV7-2 and TRBJ1-6; tentatively, D is TRBD1 (6 bases). V gave up 5 bases and J gave up 10 bases, with 12 bases separating them. Germline V lookup: CDR1 SGHTA, CDR2 FQGNSA. This CDR3 contains 13 residues. The CDR3 here is CASSPQGTSPLHF. The CDR3 bases are TGTGCCAGCAGCCCTCAGGGGACCTCACCCCTCCACTTT.

This clone was observed once. V and J are TRBV27 and TRBJ2-2; perhaps TRBD1 as D (6 bases). This CDR3 is built from 15 residues. V lost 0 bases and J 5 bases, leaving 10 bases between the germline ends. Germline-derived CDR1 and CDR2 are MNHEY and SMNVEV (reference sequence). The CDR3 DNA follows: TGTGCCAGCAGTTTATCTTTCGACAGGACCGGGGAGCTGTTTTTT. Amino acid sequence: CASSLSFDRTGELFF.

The gene calls are TRBV18 and TRBJ2-1, with D possibly matching TRBD1 (6 bases). Germline CDR1 and CDR2: KGHSH and LQKENI. The V gene lost 3 bases and the J gene lost 4 bases, with 13 bases spanning the gap. CDR3 length: 15 residues. The DNA of the CDR3 is TGTGCCAGCTCACCGGCCGGCAGGGGTTACAATGAGCAGTTCTTC. Its protein is CASSPAGRGYNEQFF.

The rearrangement joins TRBV30 to TRBJ1-1; the D gene is possibly TRBD1 (6 bases). V was cut by 3 bases and J by 5 bases, with 13 bases left in between. Germline CDR1 and CDR2: GTSNPN and SVGIG (reference sequence). This CDR3 is built from 13 residues. As DNA, the CDR3 is TGTGCCTGGAGCCCAGGGAGGGGGACTGAAGCTTTCTTT. This encodes CAWSPGRGTEAFF.

The chain has TRBV11-2 and TRBJ2-1, with 12 bases lining up with TRBD2. Germline-derived CDR1 and CDR2 are SGHAT and FQNNGV. V shed 5 bases and J 0 bases; nucleotides not matched to a gene: 8. The CDR3 spans 18 residues. The CDR3 protein is CASSGTSGGSRSYNEQFF. CDR3 bases: TGTGCCAGCAGCGGTACTAGCGGGGGGAGTCGCTCCTACAATGAGCAGTTCTTC. The full variable domain, rest sourced from reference TRBV11-2 and TRBJ2-1, is EAGVAQSPRYKIIEKRQSVAFWCNPISGHATLYWYQQILGQGPKLLIQFQNNGVVDDSQLPKDRFSAERLKGVDSTLKIQPAKLEDSAVYLCASSGTSGGSRSYNEQFFGPGTRLTVL.

The gene calls are TRBV28 and TRBJ2-3; possibly TRBD2 for D (6 bases). V shed 5 bases and J shed 0 bases, with 15 bases lying between them. This CDR3 comprises 16 residues. Germline CDR1 reads MDHEN; CDR2 reads SYDVKM. The CDR3 DNA sequence: TGTGCCAGCAGTCCGTCTCAGGCGGGAAGCACAGATACGCAGTATTTT. As protein: CASSPSQAGSTDTQYF. The whole variable domain, filled in from reference TRBV28 and TRBJ2-3, reads DVKVTQSSRYLVKRTGEKVFLECVQDMDHENMFWYRQDPGLGLRLIYFSYDVKMKEKGDIPEGYSVSREKKERFSLILESASTNQTSMYLCASSPSQAGSTDTQYFGPGTRLTVL.

V and J are TRBV18 and TRBJ2-1; TRBD2 matches 12 bases. The CDR3 runs 18 residues. In germline, CDR1 is KGHSH, CDR2 LQKENI. Germline trimming cut 5 bases from V and 0 bases from J; bases unmatched to any gene: 8. CDR3 bases: TGTGCCAGCTCAGCACTAGCGGGGGGCCAGAGCTCCTACAATGAGCAGTTCTTC. Amino acid sequence: CASSALAGGQSSYNEQFF.

This clone was counted a single time. The rearrangement uses TRBV29-1 and TRBJ2-5; D is undetermined. CDR1 is SQVTM, CDR2 ANQGSEA, per germline. CDR3 size: 13 residues. Trimming stripped 3 bases from V and 0 bases from J, with 8 bases between. The DNA of the CDR3 is TGCAGCGTTGACTCCAGGAACCAAGAGACCCAGTACTTC. This gives the protein CSVDSRNQETQYF.

This clone occurred a few times. The V gene is TRBV19, the J gene TRBJ2-1; 9 nucleotides align to TRBD2. The V segment lost 6 bases and the J segment 6 bases; nucleotides outside the gene matches: 3. The CDR3 is made up of 13 amino acids. Germline CDR1 LNHDA, CDR2 SQIVND (reference sequence). This CDR3 is CASRAGGRNEQFF. CDR3 sequence (DNA): TGTGCCAGTAGGGCGGGGGGGCGCAATGAGCAGTTCTTC.

The chain combines TRBV5-1 with TRBJ2-1; TRBD2 agrees at 7 bases. Germline V lookup: CDR1 SGHRS, CDR2 YFSETQ. With 4 bases clipped from V and 0 bases from J, the junction kept 4 bases outside the gene matches. The CDR3 covers 15 residues. CDR3 nucleotide sequence: TGCGCCAGCAGCCTTATAGCGGGCTCCTACAATGAGCAGTTCTTC. It specifies CASSLIAGSYNEQFF.

V is TRBV10-3 and J is TRBJ1-6, with TRBD1 matching over 8 bases. Germline assignment: CDR1 ENHRY and CDR2 SYGVKD. This CDR3 comprises 15 residues. The V and J ends lost 6 bases and 4 bases, in that order; junction bases with no gene match: 5. The CDR3 sequence: CAIRPGQEYNSPLHF. CDR3 coding DNA: TGTGCCATCAGACCGGGACAGGAATATAATTCACCCCTCCACTTT.

This sequence joins TRBV28 and TRBJ2-1; 14 nucleotides line up with TRBD2. From germline, CDR1 is MDHEN and CDR2 SYDVKM. This CDR3 comprises 17 residues. With 5 bases clipped from V and 4 bases from J, the junction kept 7 bases outside the gene matches. CDR3: CASSPGLAGDPYNEQFF. The CDR3 DNA sequence: TGTGCCAGCAGTCCGGGACTAGCGGGGGACCCTTACAATGAGCAGTTCTTC.

V gene TRBV18 combines with J gene TRBJ2-3; D is uncertain. Trimming cost V 3 bases and J 0 bases, with 4 bases left between them. The CDR3 has 13 amino acids. Germline-derived CDR1 and CDR2 are KGHSH and LQKENI. CDR3: CASSPPSTDTQYF. CDR3 DNA: TGTGCCAGCTCACCCCCTAGCACAGATACGCAGTATTTT.

This clone has a single count. Written as DNA, the CDR3 is TGCGCCAGCAGCCACCTCAGGGACTCCACTGGGGGTGAGCAGTTCTTC. Its translation is CASSHLRDSTGGEQFF. The J gene is TRBJ2-1, the V gene TRBV4-1; the D gene is possibly TRBD2 (6 bases). V was pared by 3 bases and J by 9 bases, with 21 bases between. Per germline, CDR1 MGHRA and CDR2 YSYEKL. The CDR3 has 16 amino acids.

V usage is TRBV28 and J usage is TRBJ1-2, with a possible D match to TRBD1 (5 bases). The CDR3 totals 14 residues. Trimming stripped 6 bases from V and 4 bases from J, with 15 bases between. The germline gives CDR1 MDHEN, CDR2 SYDVKM. Here the CDR3 reads CASRLTGHIYGYTF. The CDR3 region has the DNA TGTGCCAGCAGGCTCACCGGACACATCTATGGCTACACCTTC.

The CDR3 DNA reads TGTGCCATCAGTGAGCGTGGACAGGGTTCCTACAATGAGCAGTTCTTC. The encoded protein is CAISERGQGSYNEQFF. V usage is TRBV10-3 and J usage is TRBJ2-1, with 8 bases that match TRBD1. Germline V gene lookup returns CDR1 ENHRY and CDR2 SYGVKD. The CDR3 has 16 residues. The ends lost 2 bases at V and 1 base at J; junction bases unmatched: 4.

This clone was seen only once. The chain couples TRBV25-1 to TRBJ2-6; D ambiguous. Germline V gene lookup returns CDR1 MGHDK and CDR2 SYGVNS. The CDR3 length is 14 residues. Trimming removed 4 bases from V and 1 base from J, with 5 bases in between. CDR3 nucleotides: TGTGCCAGCAGTGCCCGGTCTGGGGCCAACGTCCTGACTTTC. Protein product: CASSARSGANVLTF.

V is TRBV29-1 and J is TRBJ1-4; D remains unclear. Looked up from germline, CDR1 is SQVTM and CDR2 is ANQGSEA. The CDR3 has 10 amino acids. V gave up 7 bases and J gave up 6 bases, with 6 bases separating them. CDR3: CSGGDEKLFF. CDR3 in DNA: TGCAGCGGTGGAGATGAAAAACTGTTTTTT.

This chain connects TRBV5-4 to TRBJ2-3; tentative D call: TRBD1 (6 bases). Germline lookup yields CDR1 SGHNT and CDR2 YYREEE (reference sequence). This CDR3 spans 15 amino acids. Trimming pared 4 bases from V and 7 bases from J, leaving 19 bases between. CDR3 in amino acids: CASSQKGGSANTQYF. The DNA for the CDR3 is TGTGCCAGCAGCCAAAAAGGGGGTAGCGCTAATACGCAGTATTTT.

DNA of the CDR3: TGCGCCAGCAGCTTGGTGGGGGCGGCAGATACGCAGTATTTT. Its translation is CASSLVGAADTQYF. The V call is TRBV5-1, the J call TRBJ2-3; tentatively, D is TRBD1 (6 bases). The CDR3 totals 14 residues. V lost 0 bases and J lost 4, with 9 bases in between. CDR1 is SGHRS, CDR2 YFSETQ, per germline.

This clone occurred a few times. J is TRBJ1-5 and V is TRBV19, with TRBD1 identical over 10 bases. CDR1 LNHDA and CDR2 SQIVND come from the germline V gene (reference sequence). The CDR3 runs 18 residues. V was clipped by 3 bases and J by 4 bases; unmatched bases: 12. The CDR3 region has the DNA TGTGCCAGTAGTATCGGAGTGGGGGACAGGGGCGTTAATCAGCCCCAGCATTTT. Protein sequence: CASSIGVGDRGVNQPQHF.

The chain couples TRBV25-1 to TRBJ1-4, with TRBD1 as a possible D gene (6 bases). The CDR3 is 15 residues long. Germline CDR1 is MGHDK and CDR2 is SYGVNS. V was clipped by 1 base and J by 3 bases, with 9 bases between them. The CDR3 here is CASSEFAGANEKLFF. The CDR3 nucleotides are TGTGCCAGCAGTGAATTTGCAGGGGCTAATGAAAAACTGTTTTTT.

This clone was recorded a few times. This chain uses TRBV7-9 with TRBJ2-1; 10 bases map to TRBD2. The V gene end was trimmed by 6 bases and the J gene end by 6 bases; junction bases not matched to a gene: 5. Germline V gene sequence: CDR1 SEHNR, CDR2 FQNEAQ (reference sequence). The CDR3 has 14 residues. The CDR3 loop is CASSPSGGSNEQFF. The DNA of the CDR3 is TGTGCCAGCAGTCCTAGCGGGGGATCCAATGAGCAGTTCTTC.

CDR3 loop: CASSLDAGHSGELFF. The CDR3 DNA reads TGTGCCAGCAGCTTAGACGCGGGGCATAGCGGGGAGCTGTTTTTT. The gene calls are TRBV7-6 and TRBJ2-2, with D possibly TRBD2 on 6 matching bases. Looked up from germline, CDR1 is SGHVS and CDR2 is FNYEAQ. The ends were cut back, 1 base at V and 7 bases at J, with 13 bases in the middle. The CDR3 contains 15 residues.

The chain couples TRBV9 to TRBJ2-3; TRBD2 agrees at 14 bases. Germline V gives CDR1 SGDLS, CDR2 YYNGEE. V was pared by 1 base and J by 4 bases, with 8 bases of the junction left unmatched. There are 18 residues in the CDR3. The DNA for the CDR3 is TGTGCCAGCAGCGTACTGGGACTAGCGGGGGAGTTGTCAGATACGCAGTATTTT. This sequence encodes CASSVLGLAGELSDTQYF.

This chain uses TRBV19 with TRBJ2-5; 14 bases match TRBD2. V lost 5 bases and J lost 2; bases outside the gene matches: 10. CDR3 length: 18 residues. Germline V gene data show CDR1 as LNHDA and CDR2 as SQIVND (reference sequence). The CDR3 nucleotides read TGTGCCAGTAGTCCCGGGACTAGCGGGGGAAGCCTTCAAGAGACCCAGTACTTC. This sequence encodes CASSPGTSGGSLQETQYF. The whole variable domain, filled in from reference TRBV19 and TRBJ2-5, reads DGGITQSPKYLFRKEGQNVTLSCEQNLNHDAMYWYRQDPGQGLRLIYYSQIVNDFQKGDIAEGYSVSREKKESFPLTVTSAQKNPTAFYLCASSPGTSGGSLQETQYFGPGTRLLVL.